Below are 17 T cell receptor delta chains sequenced from a single sample in a study of Vδ1+ human thymocytes. Study observations and caveats: In the thymus, TRG and TRD repertoires looked highly polyclonal with Gaussian CDR3 lengths.

No antigen is known for these receptors. RNA was extracted from the cells and then reverse transcribed. Multiplex PCR used pooled V-gene forward primers and a constant-region reverse primer to amplify CDR3s. TCRdb processed the multiplex PCR reads again with the CATT caller. The sample has about 20,000 delta-chain clones, around 7.9% seen once. Sequenced material: Vdelta1+ gamma-delta thymocytes from the thymus. Sample subset: FACS-sorted CD3+ TCRalphabeta- TCRVdelta1+ TCRVdelta2- thymocytes. Receptors were obtained from a child younger than two who had congenital heart surgery.

This clone has just a few counts. This chain uses TRAV29/DV5 with TRDJ1; a weak D match, TRDD3 (6 bases). The length of the CDR3 is 13 residues. V was pared by 1 base and J by 6 bases, with 13 bases between. Germline V lookup: CDR1 NSMFDY, CDR2 ISSIKDK. Written as DNA, the CDR3 is TGTGCAGCAAGCTGGGGATCAGCTTATAAACTCATCTTT. Its protein product is CAASWGSAYKLIF.

This clone has more than one count but fewer than ten. The chain recombines TRDV1 with TRDJ1; the D gene is possibly TRDD2 (7 bases). Germline assignment: CDR1 TSWWSYY and CDR2 QGS. The CDR3 consists of 22 residues. V lost 5 bases, J lost 0 bases, and 34 bases lay in between. The CDR3 protein is CALGKGHSYPWGPWQYTDKLIF. CDR3 DNA sequence: TGTGCTCTTGGGAAAGGGCATTCCTACCCTTGGGGGCCTTGGCAGTACACCGATAAACTCATCTTT.

This clone has a handful of counts. V gene TRDV1 combines with J gene TRDJ1, with D hard to call. Trimming cost V 0 bases and J 7 bases, with 15 bases left between them. This CDR3 is built from 15 residues. Germline assignment: CDR1 TSWWSYY and CDR2 QGS. CDR3 loop: CALGELPLLRGKLIF. The CDR3 DNA sequence: TGTGCTCTTGGGGAACTCCCCCTCCTGAGGGGTAAACTCATCTTT.

J is TRDJ1 and V is TRDV1, with D possibly matching TRDD2 (5 bases). Trimming pared 4 bases from V and 6 bases from J, leaving 12 bases between. Germline V gene lookup returns CDR1 TSWWSYY and CDR2 QGS. The CDR3 totals 13 residues. CDR3 in DNA: TGTGCTCTTGGGGCATCTTCCCCTCATAAACTCATCTTT. This codes for CALGASSPHKLIF.

This clone is termed medium-sized. V is TRAV29/DV5 and J is TRDJ1, with TRDD3 as a possible D gene (5 bases). This CDR3 comprises 24 residues. CDR1 NSMFDY and CDR2 ISSIKDK come from the germline V gene. The germline V and J ends were trimmed by 4 bases and 2 bases, with 45 bases remaining between them. CDR3 nucleotide sequence: TGTGCAGCATGGCGTATTCAAGCTTTACTGGAGGATGGAACCGGGATCCGGCCAACCGATAAACTCATCTTT. This codes for CAAWRIQALLEDGTGIRPTDKLIF. Full variable domain (missing parts from reference TRAV29/DV5 and TRDJ1): DQQVKQNSPSLSVQEGRISILNCDYTNSMFDYFLWYKKYPAEGPTFLISISSIKDKNEDGRFTVFLNKSAKHLSLHIVPSQPGDSAVYFCAAWRIQALLEDGTGIRPTDKLIFGKGTRVTVEP.

This clone was counted only a few times. This rearrangement joins TRDV1 to TRDJ1, with TRDD3 matching over 12 bases. V was pared by 1 base and J by 3 bases, with 15 bases of the junction left unmatched. This CDR3 comprises 20 residues. Germline V gene data show CDR1 as TSWWSYY and CDR2 as QGS. This CDR3 reads CALGEPSYGLLGDTPDKLIF. CDR3 coding DNA: TGTGCTCTTGGGGAACCTTCCTACGGCCTACTGGGGGATACCCCCGATAAACTCATCTTT.

This clone turned up a few times. The rearrangement joins TRDV1 to TRDJ1; D call uncertain. This CDR3 has 22 residues. V dropped 0 bases and J dropped 0 bases, with 29 bases sitting between them. Germline assignment: CDR1 TSWWSYY and CDR2 QGS. The CDR3 loop reads CALGELSSSAILPKRYTDKLIF. CDR3 nucleotides: TGTGCTCTTGGGGAACTATCATCCTCGGCCATTCTACCGAAACGGTACACCGATAAACTCATCTTT.

The chain is built from TRDV1 and TRDJ1; TRDD3 agrees at 10 bases. CDR1 and CDR2 (germline): TSWWSYY, QGS. CDR3 length: 21 amino acids. The V gene end was trimmed by 0 bases and the J gene end by 3 bases; junction bases not matched to a gene: 19. The CDR3: CALGELTSPYILLGDADKLIF. In DNA form, the CDR3 reads TGTGCTCTTGGGGAACTTACTAGTCCCTACATTTTACTGGGGGATGCCGATAAACTCATCTTT.

The rearrangement links TRDV1 to TRDJ1, with TRDD3 matching 10 bases. This CDR3 comprises 19 residues. Germline loops: CDR1 TSWWSYY, CDR2 QGS. Trimming removed 1 base from V and 1 base from J; junction bases left unmatched: 12. The CDR3 region is CALGERFFWGDTGTDKLIF. CDR3 nucleotides: TGTGCTCTTGGGGAACGGTTTTTTTGGGGGGATACGGGCACCGATAAACTCATCTTT.

The chain uses TRDV1 and TRDJ1; the D is unclear. Germline CDR1 and CDR2: TSWWSYY and QGS. V was cut by 1 base and J by 1 base, with 34 bases left in between. The CDR3 totals 23 residues. For the CDR3, the DNA is TGTGCTCTTGGGGAACGTATGCGTTGGTGCGGGCTCCCTGAAAGCGCCGTCACCGATAAACTCATCTTT. This translates into CALGERMRWCGLPESAVTDKLIF.

On this clone: At one of its ends the junction is not consistent with the germline gene, which may arise from a read error. The rearrangement joins TRDV1 to TRDJ1; 7 bases align to TRDD3. The CDR3 sequence is 16 residues long. The germline V gene encodes CDR1 TSWWSYY and CDR2 QGS. Here the CDR3 DNA reads TGTGCTCTTGGGGAGCACAACCCTACTGGGGACGATAAGCTCATCTTT. This translates into CALGEHNPTGDDKLIF.

V and J are TRDV1 and TRDJ1; a possible D gene is TRDD2 (5 bases). V was trimmed by 5 bases and J by 8 bases, leaving 30 bases between them. The V gene's germline CDR1 is TSWWSYY and CDR2 QGS. The length of the CDR3 is 18 residues. CDR3 in DNA: TGTGCTCTTGGGCCGCGGGGTCTCCCTGAGGGCACCTTCAACAAACTCATCTTT. Protein sequence: CALGPRGLPEGTFNKLIF.

In its sample, this clone was seen a few times. The chain employs TRDV1 and TRDJ1; TRDD2 might be the D (5 bases). The V gene's germline CDR1 is TSWWSYY and CDR2 QGS. V lost 2 bases to trimming and J lost 8 bases, with 9 bases between them. The CDR3 is 12 amino acids. CDR3 sequence reads: CALGEFLGKLIF. CDR3 nucleotides: TGTGCTCTTGGGGAATTCCTCGGAAAACTCATCTTT.

In its sample, this clone was seen a few times. V is TRDV1 and J is TRDJ1; D may match TRDD2 or TRDD3 (6 bases each). The germline V gene has CDR1 TSWWSYY and CDR2 QGS. The V end lost 4 bases, the J end lost 0 bases, and 36 bases lay between the germline ends. This CDR3 comprises 23 residues. The CDR3, as DNA: TGTGCTCTTGGGGTCCGGTCTTCCTCGCGATACGCCGTCAGGAGGGATCACACCGATAAACTCATCTTT. It is translated as CALGVRSSSRYAVRRDHTDKLIF.

The chain recombines TRDV2 with TRDJ1, with D possibly TRDD3 on 6 matching bases. Germline-derived CDR1 and CDR2 are GEAIGNYY and EKD. V lost 5 bases to trimming and J lost 0 bases, with 15 bases between them. This CDR3 contains 15 residues. This CDR3 reads CACVGGGPDTDKLIF. In DNA form, the CDR3 reads TGTGCCTGTGTGGGGGGGGGCCCCGACACCGATAAACTCATCTTT.

This clone was detected a few times. The chain uses TRDV1 and TRDJ1; TRDD3 matches at 7 bases. Germline trimming cut 0 bases from V and 0 bases from J; bases unmatched to any gene: 16. From germline, CDR1 is TSWWSYY and CDR2 QGS. The CDR3 has 20 amino acids. CDR3 residues: CALGELINVLGTSHTDKLIF. In nucleotides, the CDR3 is TGTGCTCTTGGGGAACTCATTAACGTACTGGGGACTTCGCACACCGATAAACTCATCTTT.

In this sample, this clone turned up a few times. This sequence joins TRDV1 and TRDJ1; 7 bases line up with TRDD2. Trimming removed 0 bases from V and 5 bases from J; junction bases left unmatched: 12. Germline CDR1 is TSWWSYY and CDR2 is QGS. The CDR3 spans 17 residues. The CDR3 DNA reads TGTGCTCTTGGGGAACTAGCGGTCCTTCCTGGGTGTGATAAACTCATCTTT. Translated: CALGELAVLPGCDKLIF.